What follows are 16 T cell receptor beta chains derived from one specimen sequenced in a study of patients and donors after allogeneic stem cell transplantation. TCRdb re-analysed the RT-PCR reads in MiXCR, keeping a single row per CDR3 protein. The table shows tens of thousands of distinct CDR3 sequences, with approximately 5.2% occurring only once. The sequenced sample consisted of blood, either unsorted or a sorted T cell fraction (not recorded which). These receptors were collected from a human donor who was either an allogeneic HSCT recipient or a stem cell or donor lymphocyte infusion donor (not recorded which). It is not recorded whose cells these are; they may come from a transplant donor.

This clonotype was found many times. DNA for the CDR3: TGTGCCAGCTCACAGACAGGGGGCGGAGAGACCCAGTACTTC. The encoded protein is CASSQTGGGETQYF. J is TRBJ2-5 and V is TRBV18; 10 nucleotides agree with TRBD1. Germline CDR1 reads KGHSH; CDR2 reads LQKENI. CDR3 length: 14 amino acids. The J segment lost 4 bases and the V segment lost 4 bases, leaving 3 bases of the junction unmatched. Combining the CDR3 with reference TRBV18 and TRBJ2-5 gives the whole variable domain NAGVMQNPRHLVRRRGQEARLRCSPMKGHSHVYWYRQLPEEGLKFMVYLQKENIIDESGMPKERFSAEFPKEGPSILRIQQVVRGDSAAYFCASSQTGGGETQYFGPGTRLLVL.

This chain joins TRBV19 and TRBJ1-1; TRBD1 matches 8 bases. The CDR3 extends over 14 amino acids. V was pared by 2 bases and J by 5 bases, with 4 bases of the junction left unmatched. Germline lookup yields CDR1 LNHDA and CDR2 SQIVND (reference sequence). The CDR3 here is CASSINRGGTEAFF. The CDR3 nucleotides are TGTGCCAGTAGTATAAACAGGGGGGGAACTGAAGCTTTCTTT.

This clonotype was picked up many times. V gene TRBV9 combines with J gene TRBJ2-7; 13 bases are a match to TRBD2. CDR3 length: 16 amino acids. Trimming removed 4 bases from V and 6 bases from J; junction bases left unmatched: 10. Germline CDR1 and CDR2: SGDLS and YYNGEE. The CDR3 nucleotides read TGTGCCAGCAGCCCGCGCACCGGGACTAGCGGGGTCGAGCAGTACTTC. Protein: CASSPRTGTSGVEQYF.

This clonotype has only a few counts. The DNA for the CDR3 is TGTGCCAGCTCTACGTATGGCGCATGGGAGCAGTTCTTC. Translating gives CASSTYGAWEQFF. The chain joins TRBV2 to TRBJ2-1, with D unresolved. The germline V gene encodes CDR1 SNHLY and CDR2 FYNNEI. The germline V and J ends were trimmed by 8 bases and 10 bases, with 18 bases remaining between them. The CDR3 loop spans 13 amino acids.

This clonotype has at least ten counts. The chain carries TRBV12-3 or TRBV12-4 and TRBJ1-3; no definite D call. Trimming stripped 4 bases from V and 0 bases from J, with 10 bases between. The CDR3 spans 15 residues. CDR3 loop: CASSSERSSGNTIYF. The CDR3 coding sequence is TGTGCCAGCAGTTCCGAAAGGAGCTCTGGAAACACCATATATTTT.

The rearrangement uses TRBV2 and TRBJ1-5; TRBD1 matches 7 bases. Germline V gives CDR1 SNHLY, CDR2 FYNNEI. V was clipped by 5 bases and J by 0 bases; unmatched bases: 13. The CDR3 loop spans 18 amino acids. The CDR3 sequence is CASSFSLATGNSNQPQHF. In nucleotides, the CDR3 is TGTGCCAGCAGTTTCTCCCTAGCGACAGGGAATAGCAATCAGCCCCAGCATTTT.

This clonotype has ten or more counts. The chain has TRBV7-8 and TRBJ2-3; no firm D call. V was clipped by 1 base and J by 0 bases, with 8 bases between them. The germline CDR1 and CDR2 sequences are SGHVS and FQNEAQ. The CDR3 consists of 15 residues. The CDR3 DNA is TGTGCCAGCAGCTTAGTGGAGTCTAGCACAGATACGCAGTATTTT. It encodes CASSLVESSTDTQYF. The whole variable domain, remainder taken from reference TRBV7-8 and TRBJ2-3, is GAGVSQSPRYKVAKRGQDVALRCDPISGHVSLFWYQQALGQGPEFLTYFQNEAQLDKSGLPSDRFFAERPEGSVSTLKIQRTQQEDSAVYLCASSLVESSTDTQYFGPGTRLTVL.

This clonotype was counted at least ten times. The CDR3 is CASSPQRGAFYNEQFF. The CDR3 DNA reads as TGTGCCAGCAGCCCCCAGCGGGGGGCTTTCTACAATGAGCAGTTCTTC. The chain is built from TRBV12-3 or TRBV12-4 and TRBJ2-1, with 9 nucleotides matching TRBD2. This CDR3 comprises 16 residues. The ends lost 6 bases at V and 3 bases at J; junction bases unmatched: 9.

This clonotype was seen at least ten times. The rearrangement joins TRBV3-1 to TRBJ1-1; 9 bases are shared with TRBD1. After removal of 4 bases from V and 0 bases from J, the junction contained 0 bases not matched to a gene. CDR1 is LGHDT and CDR2 is YNNKEL in the germline V gene (reference sequence). There are 14 residues in the CDR3. Written as DNA, the CDR3 is TGTGCCAGCAGCCGACAGGGGGTGAACACTGAAGCTTTCTTT. It is translated as CASSRQGVNTEAFF.

This clonotype was observed at least ten times. V gene TRBV2 combines with J gene TRBJ1-5; D is ambiguous. This CDR3 is 14 amino acids long. The V gene lost 3 bases and the J gene lost 7 bases, with 13 bases spanning the gap. The V gene's germline CDR1 is SNHLY and CDR2 FYNNEI. In nucleotides, the CDR3 is TGTGCCAGCAGTGAGCCTCCTATTGGCCAGCCCCAGCATTTT. It is translated as CASSEPPIGQPQHF.

This clonotype was picked up a small number of times. This chain links TRBV6-2 or TRBV6-3 with TRBJ2-1; 15 bases fit TRBD2. The CDR3 has 20 amino acids. Germline V gives CDR1 MNHEY, CDR2 SVGEGT. V trimming: 5 bases; J trimming: 4 bases; junction bases outside the gene matches: 15. CDR3 amino acids: CASSHEPGLAGGNRYNEQFF. In DNA, the CDR3 is TGTGCCAGCAGTCATGAACCGGGACTAGCGGGAGGCAATAGATACAATGAGCAGTTCTTC.

In this sample, this clonotype turned up many times. The J gene is TRBJ1-3, the V gene TRBV12-3 or TRBV12-4; tentatively, D is TRBD1 (5 bases). With 0 bases removed from V and 3 bases from J, the gap between germline ends came to 9 bases. The CDR3 sequence is 15 residues long. The CDR3 protein is CASSLAGDRGNTIYF. The CDR3 nucleotides are TGTGCCAGCAGTTTAGCAGGGGATCGTGGAAACACCATATATTTT.

The V call is TRBV12-5, the J call TRBJ2-6, with 8 bases aligning to TRBD1. The V gene's germline CDR1 is LGHNT and CDR2 FRNRAP. There are 20 residues in the CDR3. V was clipped by 0 bases and J by 0 bases; unmatched bases: 10. CDR3 nucleotide sequence: TGTGCTAGTGGTTTGGTGGGGACAGGTGCCCCACTCTCTGGGGCCAACGTCCTGACTTTC. This gives the protein CASGLVGTGAPLSGANVLTF.

This clonotype was observed a handful of times. The chain is built from TRBV11-2 and TRBJ1-1; possibly TRBD1 for D (5 bases). The CDR3 runs 13 residues. Germline assignment: CDR1 SGHAT and CDR2 FQNNGV. Between the trimmed V and J ends, which lost 4 bases and 7 bases, there was a span of 13 bases. The CDR3 DNA is TGTGCCAGCAGCTCTACCAGGGCTGTTGAAGCTTTCTTT. Translated: CASSSTRAVEAFF.

This clonotype was counted once. The chain uses TRBV4-2 and TRBJ2-7; D is perhaps TRBD1 (6 bases). Trimming stripped 1 base from V and 4 bases from J, with 20 bases between. CDR1 LGHNA and CDR2 YNFKEQ come from the germline V gene. This CDR3 has 17 amino acids. The CDR3 here is CASSQGLSGLGAYEQYF. For the CDR3, the DNA is TGTGCCAGCAGCCAAGGTCTCTCTGGGTTGGGGGCTTACGAGCAGTACTTC.

This clonotype was seen only a few times. The chain combines TRBV20-1 with TRBJ1-5; D might be TRBD1 (5 bases). Germline V lookup: CDR1 DFQATT, CDR2 SNEGSKA (reference sequence). The CDR3 is 13 amino acids. The ends were cut back, 3 bases at V and 5 bases at J, with 11 bases in the middle. The CDR3 DNA is TGCAGTGCTAGCGGGGGGATCTATCAGCCCCAGCATTTT. Translated: CSASGGIYQPQHF.